The 30 T cell receptor beta chains presented below share a single source sample, sequenced in a study of neurological immune-mediated disorders. TCRdb passed the 5' RACE reads through MiXCR, listing each CDR3 protein once. The table records 85,000 to 110,000 distinct CDR3 sequences, roughly a tenth of them present only once. Time point of the sample: longitudinal time-point 3. The sequenced sample consisted of PBMCs. These receptors were collected from a female donor with HTLV-1-associated myelopathy (HAM/TSP).

The gene calls are TRBV6-5 and TRBJ2-7, with D unresolved. There are 15 residues in the CDR3. The V end lost 6 bases, the J end lost 0 bases, and 15 bases lay between the germline ends. Germline V CDR1 and CDR2: MNHEY, SVGAGI. The CDR3 nucleotides are TGTGCCAGCAGAGATGGACGGGTTAGCTCCTACGAGCAGTACTTC. This encodes CASRDGRVSSYEQYF.

In this sample, this clonotype turned up many times. The chain recombines TRBV5-1 with TRBJ2-1; D remains ambiguous. CDR1 is SGHRS and CDR2 is YFSETQ in the germline V gene. Between the trimmed V and J ends, which lost 0 bases and 5 bases, there was a span of 6 bases. CDR3 length: 13 amino acids. The CDR3 loop is CASSLATNNEQFF. The CDR3 DNA reads as TGCGCCAGCAGCTTGGCAACTAACAATGAGCAGTTCTTC. The full variable domain, rest sourced from reference TRBV5-1 and TRBJ2-1, is KAGVTQTPRYLIKTRGQQVTLSCSPISGHRSVSWYQQTPGQGLQFLFEYFSETQRNKGNFPGRFSGRQFSNSRSEMNVSTLELGDSALYLCASSLATNNEQFFGPGTRLTVL.

This clonotype was seen ten or more times. The chain has TRBV14 and TRBJ2-1; D uncertain. The CDR3 has 15 amino acids. CDR1 SGHDN and CDR2 FVKESK come from the germline V gene. Deletions cut 1 base from V and 2 bases from J, with 9 bases between. CDR3 sequence reads: CASSQGFGAYNEQFF. The CDR3 bases are TGTGCCAGCAGCCAAGGGTTTGGGGCCTACAATGAGCAGTTCTTC. The full variable domain, with the rest looked up from reference TRBV14 and TRBJ2-1, is EAGVTQFPSHSVIEKGQTVTLRCDPISGHDNLYWYRRVMGKEIKFLLHFVKESKQDESGMPNNRFLAERTGGTYSTLKVQPAELEDSGVYFCASSQGFGAYNEQFFGPGTRLTVL.

Ten or more counts support this clonotype. The chain links TRBV20-1 to TRBJ2-3; the D is unclear. The length of the CDR3 is 14 residues. V was pared by 3 bases and J by 0 bases, with 10 bases between. The germline V gene has CDR1 DFQATT and CDR2 SNEGSKA (reference sequence). The CDR3 sequence: CSASSSSSTDTQYF. In DNA, the CDR3 is TGCAGTGCTAGCTCCAGTTCTAGCACAGATACGCAGTATTTT.

The chain links TRBV3-1 to TRBJ2-3, with D possibly called TRBD1 or TRBD2 (5 bases each). The CDR3 sequence is 16 residues long. Trimming cost V 0 bases and J 5 bases, with 15 bases left between them. CDR1 LGHDT and CDR2 YNNKEL come from the germline V gene (reference sequence). Here the CDR3 reads CASSQDGDPGIDTQYF. The CDR3 DNA reads TGTGCCAGCAGCCAAGATGGGGACCCGGGAATAGATACGCAGTATTTT.

Many counts were recorded for this clonotype. The rearrangement joins TRBV5-1 to TRBJ2-5; 7 bases agree with TRBD1. Germline CDR1 is SGHRS and CDR2 is YFSETQ. CDR3 length: 15 residues. V gave up 0 bases and J gave up 2 bases; unmatched junction bases: 4. The CDR3 coding sequence is TGCGCCAGCAGCTTGGGACAGGGTAGGCAAGAGACCCAGTACTTC. Its protein product is CASSLGQGRQETQYF. The variable domain in full, completed from reference TRBV5-1 and TRBJ2-5, reads KAGVTQTPRYLIKTRGQQVTLSCSPISGHRSVSWYQQTPGQGLQFLFEYFSETQRNKGNFPGRFSGRQFSNSRSEMNVSTLELGDSALYLCASSLGQGRQETQYFGPGTRLLVL.

This clonotype was detected many times. The V call is TRBV9, the J call TRBJ2-2, with TRBD1 as a possible D gene (6 bases). The CDR3 totals 12 residues. From germline, CDR1 is SGDLS and CDR2 YYNGEE. The V end was cut by 4 bases, the J end by 9 bases, with 10 bases between. The CDR3 loop reads CASSRTDRELFF. The CDR3 region has the DNA TGTGCCAGCAGCCGGACAGATCGGGAGCTGTTTTTT. Drawing the rest from reference TRBV9 and TRBJ2-2, the complete variable domain is DSGVTQTPKHLITATGQRVTLRCSPRSGDLSVYWYQQSLDQGLQFLIQYYNGEERAKGNILERFSAQQFPDLHSELNLSSLELGDSALYFCASSRTDRELFFGEGSRLTVL.

The sample holds many counts of this clonotype. The CDR3 carries no conserved terminal phenylalanine or tryptophan, so it likely arises from a read error. It is unclear where the CDR3 begins or ends on the DNA, so no DNA is shown, and the CDR3 is as TCRdb lists it. The rearrangement links TRBV29-1 to TRBJ2-1; the D call of TRBD2 is as the table states it, not checked on the DNA. The CDR3 has 12 amino acids, counting both end residues. The V gene's germline CDR1 is SQVTM and CDR2 ANQGSEA. CDR3 sequence: CSVGTKSGRSWV.

This clonotype was detected ten times or more. The chain is built from TRBV5-1 and TRBJ2-7, with TRBD2 matching over 11 bases. Trimming removed 2 bases from V and 7 bases from J; junction bases left unmatched: 5. This CDR3 is 14 amino acids long. Germline CDR1 and CDR2: SGHRS and YFSETQ. The CDR3 region has the DNA TGCGCCAGCAGCTTTAGCGGGGGGGCCTCTGAGCAGTACTTC. It yields the protein CASSFSGGASEQYF. Together with reference TRBV5-1 and TRBJ2-7, the CDR3 gives the full variable domain: KAGVTQTPRYLIKTRGQQVTLSCSPISGHRSVSWYQQTPGQGLQFLFEYFSETQRNKGNFPGRFSGRQFSNSRSEMNVSTLELGDSALYLCASSFSGGASEQYFGPGTRLTVT.

This clonotype was observed many times. V is TRBV7-3 and J is TRBJ2-3, with D tentatively TRBD1 or TRBD2 (5 bases each). With 5 bases removed from V and 0 bases from J, the gap between germline ends came to 15 bases. CDR1 is SGHTA and CDR2 is FQGTGA in the germline V gene. The CDR3 loop spans 16 amino acids. In nucleotides, the CDR3 is TGTGCCAGCAGCACCCTCGGGACGGGGAGCACAGATACGCAGTATTTT. Residues: CASSTLGTGSTDTQYF.

A note on this clonotype: This may be a read error, as it is one base from a much larger clone. V gene TRBV28 combines with J gene TRBJ1-5, with TRBD1 matching 7 bases. The germline V gene has CDR1 MDHEN and CDR2 SYDVKM. CDR3 length: 14 amino acids. As DNA, the CDR3 is TGTTCCAGCAGTCAACGACAGGGTAATCAGCCCCAGCATTTT. This gives the protein CSSSQRQGNQPQHF.

V and J are TRBV5-1 and TRBJ2-3, with 8 bases matching TRBD1. Germline CDR1 SGHRS, CDR2 YFSETQ. Trimming took 5 bases from V and 5 from J; bases not matched to a gene: 10. CDR3 length: 15 residues. CDR3 coding DNA: TGCGCCAGCAGTCCTAGACAGGGGAGGCTAGATACGCAGTATTTT. It yields the protein CASSPRQGRLDTQYF.

This clonotype was recorded at least ten times. This chain joins TRBV20-1 and TRBJ1-1; D is unclear. CDR1 is DFQATT and CDR2 is SNEGSKA in the germline V gene (reference sequence). The V end lost 7 bases, the J end lost 4 bases, and 16 bases lay between the germline ends. The CDR3 sequence is 13 residues long. The CDR3 sequence is CSVPTRAGTEAFF. The CDR3 nucleotides are TGCAGTGTCCCGACGAGGGCGGGCACTGAAGCTTTCTTT.

This clonotype has more than one count but fewer than ten. The chain combines TRBV20-1 with TRBJ2-3, with D maybe TRBD1 (6 bases). Per the germline V gene, CDR1 is DFQATT and CDR2 is SNEGSKA (reference sequence). V was trimmed by 1 base and J by 1 base, leaving 12 bases between them. This CDR3 is built from 15 residues. Here the CDR3 DNA reads TGCAGTGCTAGAGGGAGCAGGGGCCGCACAGATACGCAGTATTTT. Its protein is CSARGSRGRTDTQYF.

Ten or more counts support this clonotype. CDR3 amino acids: CASRLSGQPTYEQYF. The CDR3 coding sequence is TGCGCCAGCAGATTGTCAGGACAGCCCACCTACGAGCAGTACTTC. The chain employs TRBV5-1 and TRBJ2-7; TRBD1 is a possible D gene (6 bases). The CDR3 sequence is 15 residues long. V was cut by 5 bases and J by 2 bases, with 17 bases left in between. CDR1 SGHRS and CDR2 YFSETQ come from the germline V gene.

In its sample, this clonotype was seen many times. V usage is TRBV12-3 or TRBV12-4 and J usage is TRBJ2-3; maybe TRBD2 (6 bases). The CDR3 sequence is 14 residues long. V lost 1 base and J 7 bases, leaving 12 bases between the germline ends. CDR3 sequence reads: CASSLVGGSNTQYF. DNA for the CDR3: TGTGCCAGCAGTTTAGTGGGGGGTTCTAATACGCAGTATTTT.

This clonotype showed up many times. The chain links TRBV15 to TRBJ2-7; D possibly corresponds to TRBD1 (6 bases). The CDR3 is made up of 13 amino acids. Germline V gene lookup returns CDR1 LNHNV and CDR2 YYDKDF (reference sequence). V lost 5 bases to trimming and J lost 1 base, with 9 bases between them. The CDR3 DNA reads TGTGCCACCAGCCGGGACATTTCCTACGAGCAGTACTTC. Translating it yields CATSRDISYEQYF.

The table lists this clonotype with a few counts. This rearrangement joins TRBV10-3 to TRBJ2-7; perhaps D is TRBD1 or TRBD2 (5 bases each). The V end was cut by 6 bases, the J end by 0 bases, with 15 bases between. Germline assignment: CDR1 ENHRY and CDR2 SYGVKD. The CDR3 is 15 residues long. CDR3 protein: CAIRVGTSSSYEQYF. In nucleotides, the CDR3 is TGTGCCATCAGGGTCGGGACGTCCAGCTCCTACGAGCAGTACTTC.

The table lists this clonotype with many counts. The V gene is TRBV20-1, the J gene TRBJ2-7; 7 bases are shared with TRBD1. The ends lost 2 bases at V and 6 bases at J; junction bases unmatched: 10. The germline CDR1 and CDR2 sequences are DFQATT and SNEGSKA (reference sequence). This CDR3 has 14 residues. CDR3 amino acids: CSARFRGLSSEQYF. Here the CDR3 DNA reads TGCAGTGCTAGATTTAGGGGGCTCTCTTCCGAGCAGTACTTC.

This clonotype was observed a few times. This chain joins TRBV18 and TRBJ2-1, with 13 bases lining up with TRBD2. The CDR3 covers 16 residues. J gave up 6 bases and V 3 bases, and 5 bases lay outside the gene matches. Germline V gene sequence: CDR1 KGHSH, CDR2 LQKENI. CDR3 bases: TGTGCCAGCTCACCCGTTGGGACTAGCGGGGCCAATGAGCAGTTCTTC. Its protein is CASSPVGTSGANEQFF.

This clonotype was recorded many times. The chain combines TRBV6-5 with TRBJ1-2; tentative D call: TRBD1 (5 bases). Germline V lookup: CDR1 MNHEY, CDR2 SVGAGI. The V gene lost 7 bases and the J gene lost 6 bases, with 15 bases spanning the gap. The CDR3 is made up of 13 amino acids. CDR3 coding DNA: TGTGCCAGCACTCGAGACAGTAGTCATGGCTACACCTTC. It is translated as CASTRDSSHGYTF.

This clonotype was seen repeatedly, ten times or more. The CDR3 coding sequence is TGTGCCAGCAGTCTTCCTTCAGGGGGCAGGCAGCCCCAGCATTTT. As protein: CASSLPSGGRQPQHF. The chain is built from TRBV6-1 and TRBJ1-5; 8 bases are shared with TRBD1. Germline V lookup: CDR1 MNHNS, CDR2 SASEGT. The CDR3 is made up of 15 amino acids. J lost 7 bases, V lost 5 bases, and 10 bases had no gene match.

This clonotype was recorded at least ten times. The chain has TRBV27 and TRBJ2-1, with D tentatively TRBD1 (5 bases). Trimming shortened V by 6 bases and J by 5 bases, and 14 bases separated the two germline ends. The CDR3 runs 14 residues. CDR1 is MNHEY and CDR2 is SMNVEV in the germline V gene (reference sequence). The CDR3: CASRQETNNNEQFF. For the CDR3, the DNA is TGTGCCAGCAGACAGGAAACGAATAACAATGAGCAGTTCTTC.

The sample holds many counts of this clonotype. This chain joins TRBV5-6 and TRBJ2-5; 10 positions match TRBD1. The V gene's germline CDR1 is SGHDT and CDR2 YYEEEE. This CDR3 spans 15 amino acids. J was trimmed by 3 bases and V by 4 bases; bases with no gene match: 6. Here the CDR3 reads CASSPDGTGEETQYF. CDR3 sequence (DNA): TGTGCCAGCAGCCCCGACGGGACAGGGGAAGAGACCCAGTACTTC.

This clonotype showed up many times. CDR3 region: CSVAEGGNEQFF. CDR3 sequence (DNA): TGCAGCGTTGCGGAAGGGGGGAATGAGCAGTTCTTC. This sequence joins TRBV29-1 and TRBJ2-1; D is possibly TRBD1 or TRBD2 (6 bases each). CDR3 length: 12 amino acids. V was pared by 4 bases and J by 7 bases, with 11 bases between. CDR1 is SQVTM and CDR2 is ANQGSEA in the germline V gene.

This clonotype was recorded many times. The rearrangement links TRBV29-1 to TRBJ2-7; tentative D call: TRBD1 (5 bases). Between the trimmed V and J ends, which lost 0 bases and 5 bases, there was a span of 8 bases. In germline, CDR1 is SQVTM, CDR2 ANQGSEA. This CDR3 has 12 residues. This CDR3 is CSVEDRADEQYF. The CDR3 DNA is TGCAGCGTTGAAGACAGGGCGGACGAGCAGTACTTC.

This clonotype was recorded many times. V and J are TRBV7-9 and TRBJ2-4, with no clear D. V lost 1 base, J lost 0 bases, and 16 bases lay in between. The CDR3 is 18 amino acids. Germline CDR1 reads SEHNR; CDR2 reads FQNEAQ (reference sequence). The chain's CDR3 is CASSLGGTKFVAKNIQYF. The CDR3 DNA reads as TGTGCCAGCAGCTTAGGTGGCACTAAGTTTGTAGCCAAAAACATTCAGTACTTC.

The CDR3 loop reads CASSWNPGQSYEQYF. The DNA of the CDR3 is TGCGCCAGCAGCTGGAACCCGGGACAGAGCTACGAGCAGTACTTC. The chain combines TRBV5-1 with TRBJ2-7, with 7 bases identical to TRBD1. The CDR3 loop spans 15 amino acids. From germline, CDR1 is SGHRS and CDR2 YFSETQ. V shed 3 bases and J 3 bases; nucleotides not matched to a gene: 9.

This clonotype was picked up many times. The CDR3 coding sequence is TGTGCCAGCAGCTTACCGACTAGCGGGGAGTCCGGGGAGCTGTTTTTT. This encodes CASSLPTSGESGELFF. The rearrangement joins TRBV11-2 to TRBJ2-2; 11 bases match TRBD2. CDR3 size: 16 residues. V was pared by 2 bases and J by 6 bases, with 5 bases of the junction left unmatched. The germline V gene has CDR1 SGHAT and CDR2 FQNNGV.

There are many counts of this clonotype. In DNA form, the CDR3 reads TGTGCCATCAGTGAGTTTTACAATGAGCAGTTCTTC. This sequence encodes CAISEFYNEQFF. The chain employs TRBV10-3 and TRBJ2-1; D unclear. Trimming cost V 1 base and J 4 bases, with 2 bases left between them. The CDR3 is 12 amino acids. The germline V gene encodes CDR1 ENHRY and CDR2 SYGVKD.